The clone carrying this T cell receptor beta chain was counted many times. Antigen specificity is unknown. Trimming took 4 bases from V and 8 from J; bases not matched to a gene: 12. The length of the CDR3 is 15 residues. Germline V gene lookup returns CDR1 MNHEY and CDR2 SMNVEV (reference sequence). This sample was taken from a study of T cells in Graves' hyperthyroidism and ophthalmopathy. Study-level background: Peripheral blood specimens were obtained at initial diagnosis, prior to any treatment.

Overall study findings and caveats: Ophthalmopathy could be told apart from stable hyperthyroidism with a 13 V-J model. Most expanded thyroid clonotypes above 0.001 also appeared in blood. The model forecast ophthalmopathy, anticipating it by a median around 6.9 months before onset.

RNA transcripts gave rise to amplified TCR beta CDR3 regions. Using the HTBI primer set, a first-round RT-PCR was run on the TCR CDR3. Each CDR3 protein is one row after TCRdb ran MiXCR on the multiplex PCR reads. The sample holds under 800,000 distinct CDR3 sequences, 14% seen once. The V call is TRBV27, the J call TRBJ2-3, with 7 bases that match TRBD2. The specimen sequenced was blood. The receptor comes from a woman aged 18-29 years with Graves' hyperthyroidism. The CDR3 DNA reads as TGTGCCAGCAGTTACGAGGGAGGGCCCTGGGGTACGCAGTATTTT. This sequence encodes CASSYEGGPWGTQYF.